What follows are 20 T cell receptor beta chains derived from one specimen sequenced in a study of blood T cell repertoires in COVID-19. Sequenced by immunoSEQ multiplex PCR; TCRdb stores in-frame clones only, minus some. The data hold 45,000 to 60,000 clones, with roughly four fifths observed a single time. Material for sequencing was peripheral blood. These TCRs come from a woman aged 80 or older with acute or convalescent COVID-19.

V is TRBV24-1 and J is TRBJ2-1; D call uncertain. The germline gives CDR1 KGHDR, CDR2 SFDVKD. V was clipped by 5 bases and J by 12 bases, with 10 bases between them. The CDR3 consists of 11 residues. The CDR3 region has the DNA TGTGCCACCAGTGCCGGGTCGACGCAGTTCTTC. The encoded protein is CATSAGSTQFF.

The chain employs TRBV5-4 and TRBJ2-5; D perhaps matches TRBD1 (6 bases). Trimming pared 2 bases from V and 5 bases from J, leaving 16 bases between. The CDR3 length is 15 residues. Germline loops: CDR1 SGHNT, CDR2 YYREEE (reference sequence). The CDR3: CASSLTGFRGETQYF. Here the CDR3 DNA reads TGTGCCAGCAGCTTAACAGGGTTTAGGGGGGAGACCCAGTACTTC.

The J gene is TRBJ2-3, the V gene TRBV3-1 (or the pseudogene TRBV3-2), with 10 bases lining up with TRBD2. V gave up 1 base and J gave up 3 bases; unmatched junction bases: 13. The CDR3 contains 19 residues. Germline V gene data show CDR1 as LGHDT and CDR2 as YNNKEL (reference sequence). The CDR3 sequence: CASSQAPSGRRRPTDTQYF. Here the CDR3 DNA reads TGTGCCAGCAGCCAAGCCCCTAGCGGGAGAAGACGCCCAACAGATACGCAGTATTTT.

This clone was counted a few times. The chain combines TRBV28 with TRBJ1-4; 8 bases map to TRBD1. V was clipped by 6 bases and J by 6 bases; unmatched bases: 9. Germline CDR1 and CDR2: MDHEN and SYDVKM. This CDR3 comprises 15 residues. The CDR3 nucleotides are TGTGCCAGCAGCTTGGGAGGGACAGGTTATGAAAAACTGTTTTTT. This gives the protein CASSLGGTGYEKLFF.

The chain has TRBV27 and TRBJ2-4; 10 bases fit TRBD1. The V and J ends lost 8 bases and 7 bases, in that order; junction bases with no gene match: 20. This CDR3 has 18 residues. Germline CDR1 reads MNHEY; CDR2 reads SMNVEV (reference sequence). The CDR3 DNA reads as TGTGCCAGCCAGATCGAAGGGACAGGGGCTTCCAACGTTAACATTCAGTACTTC. This gives the protein CASQIEGTGASNVNIQYF.

This clone appeared once. The chain employs TRBV12-5 and TRBJ2-1; D is undetermined. The V and J ends lost 1 base and 7 bases respectively, with 8 bases between them. The CDR3 length is 13 residues. Germline V gene sequence: CDR1 LGHNT, CDR2 FRNRAP. The CDR3 DNA reads as TGTGCTAGTGGTTTGGATTCCGTTAATGAGCAGTTCTTC. Amino acid sequence: CASGLDSVNEQFF. Combining the CDR3 with reference TRBV12-5 and TRBJ2-1 gives the whole variable domain DARVTQTPRHKVTEMGQEVTMRCQPILGHNTVFWYRQTMMQGLELLAYFRNRAPLDDSGMPKDRFSAEMPDATLATLKIQPSEPRDSAVYFCASGLDSVNEQFFGPGTRLTVL.

The chain couples TRBV7-9 to TRBJ1-2; 10 nucleotides match TRBD1. This CDR3 comprises 14 residues. Looked up from germline, CDR1 is SEHNR and CDR2 is FQNEAQ (reference sequence). J was trimmed by 4 bases and V by 7 bases; bases with no gene match: 6. CDR3 region: CASTSTGGPYGYTF. CDR3 sequence (DNA): TGTGCCAGCACCTCGACAGGGGGCCCCTATGGCTACACCTTC.

This clone was recorded a few times. This sequence joins TRBV11-2 and TRBJ2-7; possible D gene TRBD1, 6 bases. The germline V gene encodes CDR1 SGHAT and CDR2 FQNNGV. The CDR3 length is 16 residues. The germline V and J ends were trimmed by 5 bases and 2 bases, with 19 bases remaining between them. CDR3 loop: CASSPIWGDRTYEQYF. The DNA of the CDR3 is TGTGCCAGCAGCCCAATATGGGGTGACAGGACCTACGAGCAGTACTTC.

Notes on this clone: Other DNA variants within this sample encode the same CDR3. The chain uses TRBV5-1 and TRBJ1-3; a weak D match, TRBD1 (6 bases). Trimming removed 0 bases from V and 7 bases from J, with 11 bases in between. This CDR3 comprises 14 residues. Germline V gene data show CDR1 as SGHRS and CDR2 as YFSETQ. The CDR3, as DNA: TGCGCCAGCAGCTTGGGACAGGCAGGCAACACCATATATTTT. It specifies CASSLGQAGNTIYF.

V is TRBV7-2 and J is TRBJ2-1, with TRBD2 matching 8 bases. Per the germline V gene, CDR1 is SGHTA and CDR2 is FQGNSA. V was pared by 1 base and J by 0 bases, with 8 bases of the junction left unmatched. The CDR3 contains 18 residues. CDR3 DNA sequence: TGTGCCAGCAGCTTAGTCCCTAGCGGGTGGATCTCCTACAATGAGCAGTTCTTC. As protein: CASSLVPSGWISYNEQFF.

Only one count was recorded for this clone. This chain joins TRBV7-9 and TRBJ2-7; D uncertain. Germline loops: CDR1 SEHNR, CDR2 FQNEAQ (reference sequence). The CDR3 covers 15 residues. V lost 0 bases and J 0 bases, leaving 9 bases between the germline ends. In DNA form, the CDR3 reads TGTGCCAGCAGCTTAGCGCTGGCAGTCTCCTACGAGCAGTACTTC. Encoded protein: CASSLALAVSYEQYF.

V and J are TRBV4-1 and TRBJ2-2, with TRBD2 matching over 13 bases. The length of the CDR3 is 17 residues. The germline gives CDR1 MGHRA, CDR2 YSYEKL. V shed 4 bases and J 4 bases; nucleotides not matched to a gene: 6. CDR3: CASSRQTSGGPTGELFF. Written as DNA, the CDR3 is TGCGCCAGCAGCCGACAGACTAGCGGGGGGCCCACCGGGGAGCTGTTTTTT.

The rearrangement joins TRBV12-5 to TRBJ1-6, with D possibly matching TRBD1 (5 bases). CDR3 length equals 14 residues. Germline CDR1 and CDR2: LGHNT and FRNRAP. With 1 base removed from V and 6 bases from J, the gap between germline ends came to 7 bases. CDR3 in DNA: TGTGCTAGTGGTTTGGGGGACTCTAATTCACCCCTCCACTTT. Amino acid sequence: CASGLGDSNSPLHF. The variable domain in full, completed from reference TRBV12-5 and TRBJ1-6, reads DARVTQTPRHKVTEMGQEVTMRCQPILGHNTVFWYRQTMMQGLELLAYFRNRAPLDDSGMPKDRFSAEMPDATLATLKIQPSEPRDSAVYFCASGLGDSNSPLHFGNGTRLTVT.

The V call is TRBV18, the J call TRBJ1-2; D unclear. CDR3 length: 12 residues. V lost 3 bases to trimming and J lost 7 bases, with 9 bases between them. In germline, CDR1 is KGHSH, CDR2 LQKENI. The CDR3 region is CASSPDSGGYTF. The CDR3 DNA follows: TGTGCCAGCTCACCGGACTCGGGTGGCTACACCTTC.

The J gene is TRBJ2-7, the V gene TRBV15; 9 bases line up with TRBD2. Germline loops: CDR1 LNHNV, CDR2 YYDKDF (reference sequence). There are 17 residues in the CDR3. The V segment lost 1 base and the J segment 3 bases; nucleotides outside the gene matches: 10. CDR3 region: CATSRGRRASGNYEQYF. The CDR3 nucleotides are TGTGCCACCAGCAGAGGCCGACGAGCTAGCGGGAACTACGAGCAGTACTTC.

The genes are TRBV6-2 or TRBV6-3 and TRBJ1-2, with 12 bases fitting TRBD1. The length of the CDR3 is 19 residues. The J segment lost 3 bases and the V segment lost 5 bases, leaving 16 bases of the junction unmatched. Germline CDR1 reads MNHEY; CDR2 reads SVGEGT. This chain's CDR3 is CASSTRPGTGGLLHYGYTF. Written as DNA, the CDR3 is TGTGCCAGCAGTACGCGACCCGGGACAGGGGGCCTACTACACTATGGCTACACCTTC.

This chain uses TRBV3-1 (or the pseudogene TRBV3-2) with TRBJ2-3, with unresolved D. CDR3 length: 13 amino acids. Deletions cut 1 base from V and 3 bases from J, with 5 bases between. Per the germline V gene, CDR1 is LGHDT and CDR2 is YNNKEL (reference sequence). The CDR3 sequence is CASSQVTTDTQYF. The DNA of the CDR3 is TGTGCCAGCAGCCAAGTTACAACAGATACGCAGTATTTT.

The chain recombines TRBV3-1 (or the pseudogene TRBV3-2) with TRBJ2-4; tentative D call: TRBD2 (5 bases). Germline CDR1 and CDR2: LGHDT and YNNKEL (reference sequence). Trimming removed 1 base at V and 0 bases at J, with 7 bases between. The CDR3 totals 15 residues. CDR3 in DNA: TGTGCCAGCAGCCAAGCCGGACTAGCCAAAAACATTCAGTACTTC. It translates to CASSQAGLAKNIQYF.

The chain employs TRBV5-1 and TRBJ1-1, with a tentative D call TRBD1 (6 bases). Germline V gives CDR1 SGHRS, CDR2 YFSETQ. Trimming left V 5 bases short and J 8 bases short, with 10 bases between. The CDR3 has 11 residues. The CDR3 sequence: CASSQDREAFF. CDR3 nucleotides: TGCGCCAGCAGTCAGGACAGAGAAGCTTTCTTT.

The chain has TRBV2 and TRBJ1-2; 8 positions match TRBD1. CDR1 and CDR2 (germline): SNHLY, FYNNEI. V trimming: 6 bases; J trimming: 6 bases; junction bases outside the gene matches: 9. The CDR3 loop spans 14 amino acids. CDR3 in DNA: TGTGCCAGCAGGGAAAGGACAGGGATAGATGGCTACACCTTC. Residues: CASRERTGIDGYTF.